Described below is a single T cell receptor (beta chain) sequence and its context. Its antigen is unidentified. Healthy bone marrow donors formed the donor group. CDR1 SGHRS and CDR2 YFSETQ come from the germline V gene. J gave up 2 bases and V 4 bases, and 1 base lay outside the gene matches. The CDR3 is 15 residues long. This record comes from a study of cytomegalovirus exposure and HLA in healthy donors. Study-wide results and limits: Per a prior analysis, the majority of TCR beta V segments were productive roughly 87% or roughly 30% of the time. No immune exposure information besides CMV serostatus was available. V- and J-gene trimming in TCR beta was tied to a missense DCLRE1C variant by an analysis performed later.

Researchers ran the PCR with 60 Vbeta and 13 Jbeta primers. Repertoires were generated with immunoSEQ multiplex PCR, while TCRdb's copy carries only in-frame clones and drops some. Here the sample table reports 130,000 to 150,000 clones. The TCR was taken from a male donor in good health and CMV-seronegative. The sequenced sample was PBMCs. The genes are TRBV5-1 and TRBJ2-5, with 14 bases matching TRBD2. The CDR3 spells CASSGTSGGQETQYF. The CDR3 DNA sequence: TGCGCCAGCAGCGGGACTAGCGGGGGACAAGAGACCCAGTACTTC.